This TCR beta chain stems from a study of blood T cell repertoires in COVID-19. Study in general: Samples of COVID-19 (acute and convalescent) were obtained from the United States, Italy and Spain. Nucleic acid was either cDNA or gDNA, and it came from T cells, B-cell-depleted T cells, or PBMCs.

Original methodology: Reference gene primer amplification gave nucleated cell count estimates. Profiled with immunoSEQ multiplex PCR; TCRdb holds only in-frame clones, not every one. Clone size and the V and J calls come from that table; the DNA yielded D and trimming. The data hold about 26,000 clones, with 82% observed a single time. Per germline, CDR1 LNHDA and CDR2 SQIVND (reference sequence). The CDR3 covers 15 residues. Trimming took off 3 bases at V and 8 bases at J, with 17 bases between the two ends. The sequence derives from a man at least 80 years old with active or convalescent COVID-19. Sequencing was done on a sample of peripheral blood. The gene calls are TRBV19 and TRBJ2-1; TRBD2 might be the D (5 bases). The DNA of the CDR3 is TGTGCCAGTAGTATCCGCGGGTTAACAACCCATGAGCAGTTCTTC. Its translation: CASSIRGLTTHEQFF.